The 17 T cell receptor beta chains below were found in one sample sequenced in a study of blood T cells in healthy people across ages. PCR was performed a second time for about 6 to 12 cycles using a sample-barcoded 5' primer and a J-beta primer mix. TCRdb reprocessed the 5' RACE reads via MiXCR and lists one record per CDR3 protein. The sample lists approximately 1,700,000 distinct CDR3 sequences; 39% were seen once. Material for sequencing was blood. The receptors come from a human donor in good health.

Only a few counts were recorded for this clonotype. This chain links TRBV5-1 with TRBJ2-1; a possible D gene is TRBD1 (6 bases). CDR1 SGHRS and CDR2 YFSETQ come from the germline V gene. V gave up 4 bases and J gave up 4 bases, with 18 bases separating them. The CDR3 is made up of 16 amino acids. The CDR3, as DNA: TGCGCCAGCAGCCGTTTGTTGGGGACACAATACAATGAGCAGTTCTTC. It yields the protein CASSRLLGTQYNEQFF.

The J gene is TRBJ2-3, the V gene TRBV11-2; D is ambiguous. Germline V CDR1 and CDR2: SGHAT, FQNNGV. V lost 2 bases and J lost 0, with 18 bases in between. This CDR3 has 18 residues. CDR3 region: CASSLRWNRNLSTDTQYF. CDR3 DNA: TGTGCCAGCAGCTTAAGGTGGAATCGCAATCTAAGCACAGATACGCAGTATTTT.

The table lists this clonotype with a few counts. One junction end disagrees with the germline gene, perhaps due to a read error. The chain combines TRBV29-1 with TRBJ1-1, with 8 bases lining up with TRBD1. Per the germline V gene, CDR1 is SQVTM and CDR2 is ANQGSEA. CDR3 length equals 14 residues. The CDR3 loop reads CSVARQGMKTEAFF. CDR3 bases: TGCAGCGTTGCCCGACAGGGGATGAAGACTGAAGCTTTCTTT.

This clonotype was counted only a few times. V usage is TRBV4-2 and J usage is TRBJ1-4; D possibly corresponds to TRBD1 (6 bases). Trimming left V 1 base short and J 0 bases short, with 9 bases between. CDR3 length: 16 amino acids. Germline V gene data show CDR1 as LGHNA and CDR2 as YNFKEQ. This chain's CDR3 is CASSQADRTTNEKLFF. For the CDR3, the DNA is TGTGCCAGCAGCCAAGCGGACAGAACAACTAATGAAAAACTGTTTTTT.

J is TRBJ2-7 and V is TRBV6-2 or TRBV6-3, with TRBD1 matching 9 bases. Germline V lookup: CDR1 MNHEY, CDR2 SVGEGT. CDR3 size: 12 residues. CDR3 loop: CASGQGVDEQYF. In nucleotides, the CDR3 is TGTGCATCGGGACAGGGTGTCGACGAGCAGTACTTC.

The J gene is TRBJ1-5, the V gene TRBV20-1; no firm D call. Trimming shortened V by 7 bases and J by 2 bases, and 12 bases separated the two germline ends. The CDR3 is 13 residues long. Germline V CDR1 and CDR2: DFQATT, SNEGSKA (reference sequence). This CDR3 is CSVTGAGNQPQHF. The CDR3 region has the DNA TGCAGTGTGACGGGTGCAGGCAATCAGCCCCAGCATTTT.

This clonotype occurred a few times. The V gene is TRBV12-3 or TRBV12-4, the J gene TRBJ2-7; 7 bases fit TRBD2. This CDR3 region has 15 residues. The J segment lost 5 bases and the V segment lost 3 bases, leaving 10 bases of the junction unmatched. DNA for the CDR3: TGTGCCAGCAGTTTTGGTGCAATCCTAGCGGACGAGCAGTACTTC. Translated: CASSFGAILADEQYF.

This clonotype has more than one count but fewer than ten. The gene calls are TRBV6-1 and TRBJ2-7, with 10 bases that match TRBD2. The CDR3 contains 14 residues. With 7 bases clipped from V and 7 bases from J, the junction kept 10 bases outside the gene matches. Germline CDR1 MNHNS, CDR2 SASEGT. In DNA, the CDR3 is TGTGCCAGCATCTACCTAGCGGGGGTAGAAGAGCAGTACTTC. It is translated as CASIYLAGVEEQYF.

Ten or more counts support this clonotype. The chain combines TRBV6-5 with TRBJ2-7; TRBD2 might be the D (5 bases). Germline loops: CDR1 MNHEY, CDR2 SVGAGI. The CDR3 is made up of 15 amino acids. The germline V and J ends were trimmed by 5 bases and 2 bases, with 16 bases remaining between them. CDR3 amino acids: CASSQRPGLTYEQYF. The CDR3, as DNA: TGTGCCAGCAGTCAAAGACCGGGATTAACCTACGAGCAGTACTTC.

This chain joins TRBV20-1 and TRBJ1-3; D is ambiguous. CDR1 is DFQATT, CDR2 SNEGSKA, per germline (reference sequence). The CDR3 loop spans 14 amino acids. The ends were cut back, 0 bases at V and 8 bases at J, with 14 bases in the middle. The CDR3 DNA reads TGCAGTGCTAGAGATCTTAAGGAAGGATACACCATATATTTT. It is translated as CSARDLKEGYTIYF.

In nucleotides, the CDR3 is TGTGCCAGCAGCGCGTCAACTGTAACTTACAATGAGCAGTTCTTC. It codes for CASSASTVTYNEQFF. V is TRBV2 and J is TRBJ2-1; D remains ambiguous. Deletions cut 6 bases from V and 4 bases from J, with 16 bases between. Germline assignment: CDR1 SNHLY and CDR2 FYNNEI. There are 15 residues in the CDR3.

This clonotype was counted a single time. The CDR3 sequence is CAWNRDYEQYF. The CDR3, as DNA: TGTGCCTGGAATAGGGACTACGAGCAGTACTTC. The chain couples TRBV30 to TRBJ2-7, with unresolved D. V shed 4 bases and J shed 3 bases, with 7 bases lying between them. This CDR3 comprises 11 residues. Germline CDR1 is GTSNPN and CDR2 is SVGIG (reference sequence).

This clonotype was picked up a small number of times. V is TRBV7-2 and J is TRBJ1-2; D unclear. The CDR3 is 12 residues long. Germline V gives CDR1 SGHTA, CDR2 FQGNSA. With 0 bases removed from V and 10 bases from J, the gap between germline ends came to 9 bases. The CDR3 region has the DNA TGTGCCAGCAGCTTAGCGCGGATGGACTACACCTTC. Protein product: CASSLARMDYTF.

Only a few counts were recorded for this clonotype. This chain connects TRBV6-1 to TRBJ2-7; unclear D gene. The CDR3 extends over 15 amino acids. Germline CDR1 and CDR2: MNHNS and SASEGT. Trimming took 7 bases from V and 0 from J, leaving 16 bases between them. This CDR3 reads CASKVAVLFSYEQYF. The CDR3 DNA sequence: TGTGCCAGCAAAGTTGCAGTTCTTTTCTCCTACGAGCAGTACTTC.

For this clonotype: No DNA is shown, since the ends of the CDR3 on it are uncertain; the CDR3 is the one TCRdb lists. The chain joins TRBV6-5 to TRBJ2-7; the table's D gene call, TRBD2, was not cross checked with the DNA. Germline V CDR1 and CDR2: MNHEY, SVGAGI. A total of 15 residues make up the CDR3, ends included. CDR3 sequence reads: CASSSSVGTSYEQYF.

The V and J genes are TRBV14 and TRBJ2-1; no clear D. The CDR3 is 13 residues long. Germline V gene data show CDR1 as SGHDN and CDR2 as FVKESK. The V end was cut by 3 bases, the J end by 4 bases, with 7 bases between. CDR3 DNA: TGTGCCAGCAGCCACGGACGTTACAATGAGCAGTTCTTC. It encodes CASSHGRYNEQFF.

V usage is TRBV3-1 and J usage is TRBJ1-2; D might be TRBD1 (6 bases). The ends were cut back, 4 bases at V and 3 bases at J, with 18 bases in the middle. The CDR3 consists of 16 residues. Germline values: CDR1 LGHDT, CDR2 YNNKEL (reference sequence). The CDR3: CASSPPMDSPYYGYTF. DNA for the CDR3: TGTGCCAGCAGCCCACCCATGGACAGTCCTTACTATGGCTACACCTTC.